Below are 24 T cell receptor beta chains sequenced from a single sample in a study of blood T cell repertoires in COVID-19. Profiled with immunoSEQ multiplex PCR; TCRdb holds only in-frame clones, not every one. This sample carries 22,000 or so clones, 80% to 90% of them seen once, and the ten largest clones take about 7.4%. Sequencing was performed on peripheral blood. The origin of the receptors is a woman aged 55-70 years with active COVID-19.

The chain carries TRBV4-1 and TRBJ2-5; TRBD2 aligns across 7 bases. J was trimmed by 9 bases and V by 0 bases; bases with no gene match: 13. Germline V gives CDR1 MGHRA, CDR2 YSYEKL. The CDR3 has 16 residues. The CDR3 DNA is TGCGCCAGCAGCCAAGAGAGCGGGGAGCCCCAGAAGGCCCAGTACTTC. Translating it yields CASSQESGEPQKAQYF.

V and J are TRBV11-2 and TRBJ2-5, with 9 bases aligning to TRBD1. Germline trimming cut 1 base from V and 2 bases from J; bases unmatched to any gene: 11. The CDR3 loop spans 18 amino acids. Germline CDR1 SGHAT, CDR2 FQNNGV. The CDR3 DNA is TGTGCCAGCAGCTTAGGGAACAGGGGGCAGAGGTCTCAAGAGACCCAGTACTTC. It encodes CASSLGNRGQRSQETQYF.

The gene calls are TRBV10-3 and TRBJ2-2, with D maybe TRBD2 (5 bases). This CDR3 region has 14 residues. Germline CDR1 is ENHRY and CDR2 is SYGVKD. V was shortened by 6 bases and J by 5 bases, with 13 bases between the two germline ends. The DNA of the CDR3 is TGTGCCATCAGGGCCTCCGGCGGGACCGGGGAGCTGTTTTTT. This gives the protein CAIRASGGTGELFF.

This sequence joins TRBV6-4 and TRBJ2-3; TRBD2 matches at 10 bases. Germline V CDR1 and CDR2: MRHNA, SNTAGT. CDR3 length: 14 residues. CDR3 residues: CATSPSGGTDTQYF. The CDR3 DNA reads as TGTGCGACCTCCCCTAGCGGGGGTACAGATACGCAGTATTTT.

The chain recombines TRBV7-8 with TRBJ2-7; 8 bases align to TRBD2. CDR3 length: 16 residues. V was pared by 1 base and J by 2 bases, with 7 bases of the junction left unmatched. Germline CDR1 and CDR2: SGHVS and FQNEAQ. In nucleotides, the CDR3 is TGTGCCAGCAGCTTAGAGCCAGCGGGGGTAACCTACGAGCAGTACTTC. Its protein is CASSLEPAGVTYEQYF.

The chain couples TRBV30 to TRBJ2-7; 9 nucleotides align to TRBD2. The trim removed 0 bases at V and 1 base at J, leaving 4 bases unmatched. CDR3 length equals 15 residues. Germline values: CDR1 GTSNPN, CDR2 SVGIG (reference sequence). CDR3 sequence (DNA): TGTGCCTGGAGTGTCCCGCGGGGGGGGTCCTACGAGCAGTACTTC. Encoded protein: CAWSVPRGGSYEQYF.

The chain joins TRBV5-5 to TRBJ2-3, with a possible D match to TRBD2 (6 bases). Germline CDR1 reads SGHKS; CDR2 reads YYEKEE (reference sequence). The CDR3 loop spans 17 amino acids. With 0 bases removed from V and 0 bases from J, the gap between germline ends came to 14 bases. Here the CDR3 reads CASSLVGGPASTDTQYF. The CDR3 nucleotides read TGTGCCAGCAGCTTGGTTGGAGGGCCGGCTAGCACAGATACGCAGTATTTT.

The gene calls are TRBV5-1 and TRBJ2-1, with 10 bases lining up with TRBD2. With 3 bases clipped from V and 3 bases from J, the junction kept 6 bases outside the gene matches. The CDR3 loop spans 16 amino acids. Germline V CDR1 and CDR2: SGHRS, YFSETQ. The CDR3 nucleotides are TGCGCCAGCAGCTATATAGCGGGGGGACTCTACAATGAGCAGTTCTTC. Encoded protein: CASSYIAGGLYNEQFF.

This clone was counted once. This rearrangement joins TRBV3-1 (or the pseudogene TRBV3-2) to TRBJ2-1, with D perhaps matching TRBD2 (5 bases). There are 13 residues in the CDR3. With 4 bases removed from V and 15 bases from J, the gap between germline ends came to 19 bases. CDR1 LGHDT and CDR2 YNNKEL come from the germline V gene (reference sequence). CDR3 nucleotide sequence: TGTGCCAGCAGCCCCCAGAAGGGAGCCCTCCCGTTCTTC. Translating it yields CASSPQKGALPFF.

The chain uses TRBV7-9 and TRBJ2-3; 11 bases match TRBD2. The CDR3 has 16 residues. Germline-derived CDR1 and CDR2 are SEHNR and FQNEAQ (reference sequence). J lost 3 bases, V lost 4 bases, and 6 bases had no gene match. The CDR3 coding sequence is TGTGCCAGCAGCTACCCGACTAGCGGGGAGACAGATACGCAGTATTTT. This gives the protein CASSYPTSGETDTQYF.

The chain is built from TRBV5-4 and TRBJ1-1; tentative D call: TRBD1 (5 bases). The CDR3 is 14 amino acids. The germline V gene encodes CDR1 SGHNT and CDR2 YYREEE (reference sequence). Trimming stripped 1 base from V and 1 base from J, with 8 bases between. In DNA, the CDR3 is TGTGCCAGCAGCTTGCGGGGGAAGAACACTGAAGCTTTCTTT. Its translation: CASSLRGKNTEAFF.

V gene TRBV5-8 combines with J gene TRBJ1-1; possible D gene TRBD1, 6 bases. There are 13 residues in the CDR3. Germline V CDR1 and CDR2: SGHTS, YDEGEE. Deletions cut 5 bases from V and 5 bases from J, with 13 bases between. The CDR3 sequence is CASRPTGLTEAFF. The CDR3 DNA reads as TGTGCCAGCAGACCCACAGGGTTGACTGAAGCTTTCTTT.

CDR3 nucleotides: TGTGCCAGCAGCTGGAGGACAGAAGAGACCCAGTACTTC. It yields the protein CASSWRTEETQYF. V is TRBV11-1 and J is TRBJ2-5, with D possibly matching TRBD1 (6 bases). The CDR3 loop spans 13 amino acids. Trimming removed 4 bases at V and 3 bases at J, with 9 bases between. CDR1 is SGHAT, CDR2 FQDESV, per germline (reference sequence).

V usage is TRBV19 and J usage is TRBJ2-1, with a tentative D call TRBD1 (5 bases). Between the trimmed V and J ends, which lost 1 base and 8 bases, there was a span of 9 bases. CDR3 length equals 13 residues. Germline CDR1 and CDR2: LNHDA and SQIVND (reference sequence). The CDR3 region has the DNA TGTGCCAGTAGTATAGGCCAGGGCTATGAGCAGTTCTTC. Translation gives CASSIGQGYEQFF.

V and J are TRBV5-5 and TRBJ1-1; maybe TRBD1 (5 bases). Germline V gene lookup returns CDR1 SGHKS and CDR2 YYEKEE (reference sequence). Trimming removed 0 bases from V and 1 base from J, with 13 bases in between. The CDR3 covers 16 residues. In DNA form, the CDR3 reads TGTGCCAGCAGCTTGGGGACACCAATACCGAACACTGAAGCTTTCTTT. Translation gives CASSLGTPIPNTEAFF.

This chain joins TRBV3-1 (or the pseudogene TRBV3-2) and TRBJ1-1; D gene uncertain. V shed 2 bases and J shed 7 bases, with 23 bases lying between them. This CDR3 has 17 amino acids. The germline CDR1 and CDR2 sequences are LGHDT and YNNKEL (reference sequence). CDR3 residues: CASSQLRGNRDNFEAFF. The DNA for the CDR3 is TGTGCCAGCAGCCAATTACGGGGTAACAGAGACAACTTTGAAGCTTTCTTT.

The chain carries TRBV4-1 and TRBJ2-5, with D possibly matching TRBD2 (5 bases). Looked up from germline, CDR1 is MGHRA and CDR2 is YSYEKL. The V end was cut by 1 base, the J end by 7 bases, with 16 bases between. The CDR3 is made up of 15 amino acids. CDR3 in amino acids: CASSQVVTPSGTQYF. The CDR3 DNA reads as TGCGCCAGCAGCCAAGTTGTGACCCCGAGCGGGACCCAGTACTTC.

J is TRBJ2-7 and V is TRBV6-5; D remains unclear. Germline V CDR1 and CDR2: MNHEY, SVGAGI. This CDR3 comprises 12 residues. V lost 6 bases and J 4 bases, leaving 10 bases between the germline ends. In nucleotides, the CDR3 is TGTGCCAGCAGCCAAACAGAATACGAGCAGTACTTC. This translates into CASSQTEYEQYF.

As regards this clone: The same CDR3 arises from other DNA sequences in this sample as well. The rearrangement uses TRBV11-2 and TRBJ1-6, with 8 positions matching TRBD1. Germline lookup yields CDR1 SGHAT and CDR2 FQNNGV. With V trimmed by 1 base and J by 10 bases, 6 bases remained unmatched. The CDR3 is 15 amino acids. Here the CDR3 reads CASSLGTGRVSPLHF. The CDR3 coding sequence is TGTGCCAGCAGCTTAGGGACAGGGAGGGTCTCACCCCTCCACTTT.

CDR3 nucleotide sequence: TGCGCCAGCAGCTTGAGCACTAGCGGGGAAAATGAGCAGTTCTTC. It specifies CASSLSTSGENEQFF. The genes are TRBV5-1 and TRBJ2-1; TRBD2 matches at 10 bases. Trimming at V came to 1 base and at J to 7 bases, leaving 5 bases not matched to a gene. The CDR3 has 15 residues. Germline lookup yields CDR1 SGHRS and CDR2 YFSETQ.

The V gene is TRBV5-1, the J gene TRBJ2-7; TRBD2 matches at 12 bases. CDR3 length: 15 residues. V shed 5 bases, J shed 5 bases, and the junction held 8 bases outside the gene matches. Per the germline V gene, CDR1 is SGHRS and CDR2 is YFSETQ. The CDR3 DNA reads TGCGCCAGCAGAAGTGGACTAGCGGGGTTTGACGAGCAGTACTTC. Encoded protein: CASRSGLAGFDEQYF.

CDR3 residues: CASSTQGPLSPLHF. Here the CDR3 DNA reads TGTGCCAGCAGTACACAGGGTCCCCTTTCACCCCTCCACTTT. V usage is TRBV7-9 and J usage is TRBJ1-6; TRBD1 might be the D (6 bases). V lost 6 bases, J lost 9 bases, and 15 bases lay in between. CDR1 and CDR2 (germline): SEHNR, FQNEAQ (reference sequence). CDR3 size: 14 residues.

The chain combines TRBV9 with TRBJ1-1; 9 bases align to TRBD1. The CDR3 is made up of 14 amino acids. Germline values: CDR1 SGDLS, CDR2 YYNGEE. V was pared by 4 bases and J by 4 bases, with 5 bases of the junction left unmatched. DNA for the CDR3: TGTGCCAGCAGCCCTCGACAGGGGGGCACTGAAGCTTTCTTT. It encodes CASSPRQGGTEAFF.

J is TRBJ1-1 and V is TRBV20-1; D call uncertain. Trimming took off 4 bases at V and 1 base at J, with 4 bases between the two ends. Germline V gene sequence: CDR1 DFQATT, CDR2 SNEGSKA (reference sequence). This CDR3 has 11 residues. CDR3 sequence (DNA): TGCAGTGCTAAGCAGAACACTGAAGCTTTCTTT. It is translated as CSAKQNTEAFF.